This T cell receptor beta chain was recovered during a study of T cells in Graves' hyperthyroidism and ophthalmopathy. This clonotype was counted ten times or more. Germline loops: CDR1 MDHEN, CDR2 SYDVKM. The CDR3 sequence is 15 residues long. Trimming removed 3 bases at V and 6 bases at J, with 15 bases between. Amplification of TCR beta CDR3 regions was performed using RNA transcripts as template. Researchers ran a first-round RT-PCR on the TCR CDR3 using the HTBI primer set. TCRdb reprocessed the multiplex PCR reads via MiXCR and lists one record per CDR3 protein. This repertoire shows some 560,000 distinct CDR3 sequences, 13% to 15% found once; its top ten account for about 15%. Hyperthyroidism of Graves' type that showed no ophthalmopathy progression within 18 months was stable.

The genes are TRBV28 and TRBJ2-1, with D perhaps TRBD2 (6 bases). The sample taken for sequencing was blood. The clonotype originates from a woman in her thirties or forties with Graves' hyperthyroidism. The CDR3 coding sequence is TGTGCCAGCAGTTTGCCGGCTAGCGATAGCAATGAGCAGTTCTTC. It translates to CASSLPASDSNEQFF. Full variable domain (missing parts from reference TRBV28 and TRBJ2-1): DVKVTQSSRYLVKRTGEKVFLECVQDMDHENMFWYRQDPGLGLRLIYFSYDVKMKEKGDIPEGYSVSREKKERFSLILESASTNQTSMYLCASSLPASDSNEQFFGPGTRLTVL.